The rows below give T cell receptor beta chains drawn from one sample of a study of cytomegalovirus exposure and HLA in healthy donors. TCRdb's copy holds only in-frame clones and misses some; the assay was immunoSEQ multiplex PCR. The data hold about 140,000 clones, with 84% observed a single time. The specimen sequenced was PBMCs. These receptors were taken from a boy younger than 10 in good health and CMV-seronegative. Both conserved end residues are part of each CDR3. Each record gives: J gene, V gene, D gene, clone size, CDR3 DNA, CDR3 protein. D genes are given only for firm matches. Clone size is shown for a subset of rows, as once, few, many or a class of expanded clone.

>TRBJ2-7|TRBV29-1|.|.
TGCAGCGTTTCGCGTGGGTTGGGGACAATCACCCACGAGCAGTACTTC
CSVSRGLGTITHEQYF
>TRBJ1-3|TRBV13|.|.
TGTGCCAGCAGCTCCGACAGGCCCGGAAACACCATATATTTT
CASSSDRPGNTIYF
>TRBJ1-1|TRBV6-4|.|.
TGTGCCAGCAGGACTGACAGTTTGAACACTGAAGCTTTCTTT
CASRTDSLNTEAFF
>TRBJ2-2|TRBV29-1|.|.
TGCGGCGCTGGGCACGAATCGAACACCGGGGAGCTGTTTTTT
CGAGHESNTGELFF
>TRBJ2-3|TRBV5-6|.|.
TGTGCCAGCAGTCTTTGGGGGGTAGCTACGCAGTATTTT
CASSLWGVATQYF
>TRBJ2-5|TRBV9|.|.
TGTGCCAGCAGCGTAGCTTCCTCATTTGGGGAGCAGTACTTC
CASSVASSFGEQYF
>TRBJ2-6|TRBV6-6|.|.
TGTGCCAGCAGTTACTACAGGGCTGCCGGGGCCAACGTCCTGACTTTC
CASSYYRAAGANVLTF
>TRBJ2-3|TRBV6-6|TRBD2|few
TGTGCCAGCAGTTACTCTATAGCGGGCGGCACAGATACGCAGTATTTT
CASSYSIAGGTDTQYF
>TRBJ2-7|TRBV5-5|.|.
TGTGCCAGCAGCTTGAAACAGCTCTTCACCGAGCAGTACTTC
CASSLKQLFTEQYF
>TRBJ2-1|TRBV4-1|TRBD2|.
TGCGCCAGCAGAGCGAGCGGGAGGGCCTATAACTACAATGAGCAGTTCTTC
CASRASGRAYNYNEQFF
>TRBJ2-3|TRBV11-2|.|.
TGTGCCAGCAGCTTAGACAGGGGCGTTACAGATACGCAGTATTTT
CASSLDRGVTDTQYF
>TRBJ2-1|TRBV5-5|.|once
TGTGCCAGCAGCTTGACAGAGTACAATGAGCAGTTCTTC
CASSLTEYNEQFF
>TRBJ2-2|TRBV11-2|TRBD2|.
TGTGCCAGCAGCTCGGGAGCGGGAGCCGGGGAGCTGTTTTTT
CASSSGAGAGELFF
>TRBJ1-5|TRBV19|.|.
TGTGCCAGTAGTATCAGGCAGCACAATCAGCCCCAGCATTTT
CASSIRQHNQPQHF
>TRBJ2-3|TRBV11-3|TRBD1|once
TGTGCCAGCAGCCCCAGGACAGGGGGGTACACAGATACGCAGTATTTT
CASSPRTGGYTDTQYF
>TRBJ2-7|TRBV9|TRBD2|.
TGTGCCAGCAGCGTAGCTCCGGGGGGTATATCCTACGAGCAGTACTTC
CASSVAPGGISYEQYF
>TRBJ2-3|TRBV6-6|.|.
TGTGCCAGCAGTTACCGGAACGAGGGCACAGATACGCAGTATTTT
CASSYRNEGTDTQYF
>TRBJ1-5|TRBV7-9|TRBD1|.
TGTGCCAGCAGCCAAGGACTGGGACAGGGCGACCAGCCCCAGCATTTT
CASSQGLGQGDQPQHF
>TRBJ2-3|TRBV6-4|.|.
TGTGCCAGCAGTGAGGGGTCCGGGGGCACAGATACGCAGTATTTT
CASSEGSGGTDTQYF
>TRBJ1-5|TRBV4-1|.|once
TGCGCCAGCAGCCAAGATCGACGTCAGGGGATGATCTTACAGCCCCAGCATTTT
CASSQDRRQGMILQPQHF
>TRBJ2-1|TRBV18|TRBD1|.
TGTGCCAGCTCACAGCTGGGACAGCCTTACAATGAGCAGTTCTTC
CASSQLGQPYNEQFF
>TRBJ2-5|TRBV6-1|TRBD2|.
TGTGCCAGCTTGCGGGAGGTTGGAGAGACCCAGTACTTC
CASLREVGETQYF
>TRBJ2-5|TRBV19|TRBD2|.
TGTGCCAGTAGTATCAAAGGGAGGGGTGATAAGACCCAGTACTTC
CASSIKGRGDKTQYF
>TRBJ2-3|TRBV19|.|.
TGTGCCAGCCTCCCGGTGGACAGCCCTTCCACAGATACGCAGTATTTT
CASLPVDSPSTDTQYF
>TRBJ2-2|TRBV9|.|.
TGTGCCAGCAGCGTTGGCGGGGCGAACACCGGGGAGCTGTTTTTT
CASSVGGANTGELFF
>TRBJ2-6|TRBV4-3|.|.
TGCGCCAGCAGCCAAGATCACGGCTCTGGGGCCAACGTCCTGACTTTC
CASSQDHGSGANVLTF
>TRBJ1-4|TRBV5-1|.|.
TGCGCCAGCAGCTTGGAAATAGGAGCGGTCGGTGAACTGTTTTTT
CASSLEIGAVGELFF
>TRBJ2-3|TRBV5-6|TRBD1|.
TGTGCCAGCAGCTGGGGGACAGCCCTCACAGATACGCAGTATTTT
CASSWGTALTDTQYF
>TRBJ2-3|TRBV5-8|.|.
TGTGCCAGCAGCCTGAGGAGCAGGGGCGAGGATACGCAGTATTTT
CASSLRSRGEDTQYF
>TRBJ2-1|TRBV6-4|TRBD2|.
TGTGCCAGCAAATTAGCGGGAGGAGACTACAATGAGCAGTTCTTC
CASKLAGGDYNEQFF
>TRBJ1-1|TRBV7-9|.|.
TGTGCCAGCAGCTTAATGAGACAGGCCGCCTGGGCTTTCTTT
CASSLMRQAAWAFF
>TRBJ1-6|TRBV6-1|.|once
TGTGCCAGCAGTGTTGGGAGCTCCTATAATTCACCCCTCCACTTT
CASSVGSSYNSPLHF
>TRBJ2-5|TRBV6-6|TRBD2|.
TGTGCCAGCAGTCGCGGGGGGAGTTGGGAGACCCAGTACTTC
CASSRGGSWETQYF
>TRBJ1-1|TRBV7-9|.|.
TGTTCCAGCAGCTGGGCCCAGGGGAGGGACACTGAAGCTTTCTTT
CSSSWAQGRDTEAFF
>TRBJ2-3|TRBV27|TRBD1|.
TGTGCCAGCAGTACCGGACAGGGGACCGATACGCAGTATTTT
CASSTGQGTDTQYF
>TRBJ2-7|TRBV11-3|.|few
TGTGCCAGCAGCTTAGTTGTCGGGAGCGTGTACGAGCAGTACTTC
CASSLVVGSVYEQYF
>TRBJ2-3|TRBV5-8|.|.
TGTGCCAGCAGCCCGGGTGTCGGCCCGGCAGATACGCAGTATTTT
CASSPGVGPADTQYF
>TRBJ1-5|TRBV7-2|TRBD1|.
TGTGCCAGCAGCTCCACAGGGGACAATCAGCCCCAGCATTTT
CASSSTGDNQPQHF
>TRBJ1-2|TRBV19|.|.
TGTGCCAGTAGTCCGGGTCTCAGGGATGGCTACACCTTC
CASSPGLRDGYTF
>TRBJ2-7|TRBV9|TRBD2|.
TGTGCCAGCAGCGTAGCTAGCGGGAATTTCTACGAGCAGTACTTC
CASSVASGNFYEQYF
>TRBJ2-7|TRBV27|.|few
TGTGCCATCGGGTATAACGAGCAGTACTTC
CAIGYNEQYF
>TRBJ1-5|TRBV6-5|.|.
TGTGCCAGCAGCCTAACAGGGAAGAGCAATCAGCCCCAGCATTTT
CASSLTGKSNQPQHF
>TRBJ1-2|TRBV6-1|.|.
TGTGCCAGCAGTGAAGCAGATCCCCCGGGGAACTATGGCTACACCTTC
CASSEADPPGNYGYTF
>TRBJ2-7|TRBV5-1|TRBD1|.
TGCGCCAGCAGCTCTGACAGGGGGCATTCCGAGCAGTACTTC
CASSSDRGHSEQYF
>TRBJ2-5|TRBV9|TRBD2|few
TGTGCCAGCAGCGTATCCCTTACTAGCGGGGGGCAGCCGTACCAAGAGACCCAGTACTTC
CASSVSLTSGGQPYQETQYF
>TRBJ2-1|TRBV7-2|.|.
TGTGCCAGCAGCTCTAACAGGGGGGGGCTCTACAATGAGCAGTTCTTC
CASSSNRGGLYNEQFF
>TRBJ2-1|TRBV10-3|.|.
TGTGCCATCAGTCACACTAGTAAACCCTTCAATGAGCAGTTCTTC
CAISHTSKPFNEQFF
>TRBJ1-2|TRBV6-4|TRBD1|.
TGTGCCAGCAGCCATGCACAGGGGGCCGGCTATGGCTACACCTTC
CASSHAQGAGYGYTF
>TRBJ2-7|TRBV21-1|.|.
TGTGCCAGCAGCAAACTAGCGGGGTCCTCCTACGAGCAGTACTTC
CASSKLAGSSYEQYF
>TRBJ1-2|TRBV19|.|.
TGTGCCAGTAGTACGAAGACAGCCAGGGCCTATGGCTACACCTTC
CASSTKTARAYGYTF
>TRBJ2-3|TRBV5-1|TRBD2|.
TGCGCCAGCAGTCCCTTAGCGGGGGTATTGGATACGCAGTATTTT
CASSPLAGVLDTQYF
>TRBJ1-5|TRBV27|.|.
TGTGCCAGCAGCCGGACAGCCATGGGACAGCCCCAGCATTTT
CASSRTAMGQPQHF
>TRBJ2-5|TRBV14|.|.
TGTGCCAGCAGCCAAAACTTTCTCGGTTTCCAAGAGACCCAGTACTTC
CASSQNFLGFQETQYF
>TRBJ2-1|TRBV18|TRBD1|.
TGTGCCAGCTCCCGTGGACAGGGCGCCTACAATGAGCAGTTCTTC
CASSRGQGAYNEQFF
>TRBJ2-1|TRBV18|TRBD1|.
TGTGCCAGCTCATTAGGGACCGGGACAGTACTCAATGAGCAGTTCTTC
CASSLGTGTVLNEQFF
>TRBJ2-7|TRBV19|.|.
TGTGCCAGTAGTCTCAATACAGGGAGCTCCTACGAGCAGTACTTC
CASSLNTGSSYEQYF
>TRBJ2-3|TRBV6-1|TRBD1|.
TGTGCCAGCAGGGACAGGATTAGCACAGATACGCAGTATTTT
CASRDRISTDTQYF
>TRBJ1-1|TRBV6-5|TRBD1|once
TGTGCCAGCAGTTACTCGGATTCAGGGGGCACTGAAGCTTTCTTT
CASSYSDSGGTEAFF